Sequencing of this TCR beta chain was carried out in a study of long-term antiretroviral therapy in people with HIV. Across the whole study: By about a decade, the earliest samples predate the 2015 immediate-ART recommendation. Study results and caveats: Dating from about 2004 to 2017, the blood was possibly obtained under older ART regimens.

The immunoSEQ assay was v3.0, run at survey level. It was roughly 35,000-50,000 T-cell genomes per sample that sequencing targeted. TCRdb's table, derived via immunoSEQ multiplex PCR, lists solely in-frame clones and lacks some. The repertoire holds under 15,000 clones, with about 87% as singletons. There were no participants with HIV treated outside the United States. This CDR3 spans 13 amino acids. Germline CDR1 reads ENHRY; CDR2 reads SYGVKD. J gave up 13 bases and V 6 bases, and 12 bases lay outside the gene matches. As for this clone: Its antigen is currently unknown.

Here the sequenced sample was unsorted PBMCs, taken 2.1 years after starting antiretroviral therapy. The TCR sequence derives from a woman aged 40 to 55 with HIV. The chain couples TRBV10-3 to TRBJ2-5, with 9 bases identical to TRBD2. The CDR3 is CAIRLAGGETLYF. The CDR3 coding sequence is TGTGCCATCAGACTGGCGGGGGGGGAGACGCTGTACTTC.